These T cell receptor beta chains were read from a single sample in a study of technical replicates of blood from several donors. Profiled with immunoSEQ multiplex PCR; TCRdb holds only in-frame clones, not every one. The sample includes tens of thousands of clones, approximately 94% of them seen just once. The sequenced sample was T cells isolated from PBMCs. The receptors were gathered from a human donor in good health. Each CDR3 is given with its conserved first and last residue. The order of the fields is J gene, V gene, CDR3 protein.

>TRBJ2-4|TRBV19
CASSIASGQAIAKNIQYF
>TRBJ2-7|TRBV7-2
CASSLGGGQVYEQYF
>TRBJ1-1|TRBV29-1
CSAIETGYTEAFF
>TRBJ2-7|TRBV5-1
CASSPHRLAEIYEQYF
>TRBJ2-1|TRBV7-2
CASSRGGASGNEQFF
>TRBJ1-3|TRBV6-1
CASAVTVSGNTIYF
>TRBJ1-2|TRBV7-9
CASIESVDYGYTF
>TRBJ2-4|TRBV28
CASRDTRLNIQYF
>TRBJ1-2|TRBV5-4
CASSLDQGIANYGYTF
>TRBJ2-3|TRBV27
CASSLLAGGPSTDTQYF